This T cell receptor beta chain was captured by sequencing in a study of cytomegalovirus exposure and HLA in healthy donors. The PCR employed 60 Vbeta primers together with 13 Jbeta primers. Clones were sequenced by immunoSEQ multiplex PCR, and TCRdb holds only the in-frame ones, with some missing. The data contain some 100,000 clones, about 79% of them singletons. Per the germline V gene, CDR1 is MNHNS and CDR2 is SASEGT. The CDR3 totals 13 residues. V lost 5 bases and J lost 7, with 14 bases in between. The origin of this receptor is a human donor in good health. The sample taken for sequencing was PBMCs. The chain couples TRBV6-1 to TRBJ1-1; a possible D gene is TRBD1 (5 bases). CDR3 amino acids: CASSFNRFFEAFF. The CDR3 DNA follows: TGTGCCAGCAGTTTTAACAGGTTCTTTGAAGCTTTCTTT.